This TCR beta chain is from a study of blood T cell repertoires in COVID-19. Sequencing used immunoSEQ multiplex PCR; TCRdb keeps in-frame clones, though not all of them. The sample lists approximately 100,000 clones, 90% to 95% occurring once. Trimming took off 7 bases at V and 2 bases at J, with 17 bases between the two ends. There are 15 residues in the CDR3. From germline, CDR1 is MNHEY and CDR2 SVGAGI. This clonotype originated in a human donor in a cohort sampled during active COVID-19. V usage is TRBV6-5 and J usage is TRBJ1-2, with D possibly being TRBD1 (6 bases). Sequencing was carried out using peripheral blood. The CDR3 region has the DNA TGTGCCAGCATCCCTTACAGGGTTTGGAACTATGGCTACACCTTC. Translated, it gives CASIPYRVWNYGYTF.